A selection of T cell receptor beta chains follows, all from one sample in a study of cytomegalovirus exposure and HLA in healthy donors. Repertoires were generated with immunoSEQ multiplex PCR, while TCRdb's copy carries only in-frame clones and drops some. Among around 150,000 clones listed, 70% to 85% were seen once. The source material was PBMCs. Every receptor here comes from a young man in good health and CMV-seropositive. CDR3s include the opening cysteine and the closing phenylalanine or tryptophan. A D gene is named only where the DNA matches it firmly. Only part of the rows carry a size: once, few, many, or a class if the clone is expanded.

d_call j_call clone_size v_call cdr3_aa cdr3_nt
NA TRBJ1-1 once TRBV19 CASSTTDMNTEAFF TGTGCCAGTAGCACCACGGACATGAACACTGAAGCTTTCTTT
TRBD1 TRBJ1-4 NA TRBV7-6 CASTTHRDRGHVFDEKLFF TGTGCCAGCACCACCCATCGGGACAGGGGGCACGTCTTTGATGAAAAACTGTTTTTT
NA TRBJ1-3 NA TRBV5-6 CASSLLVGNTIYF TGTGCCAGCAGCTTGTTAGTTGGAAACACCATATATTTT
TRBD1 TRBJ1-3 NA TRBV27 CASSLSPGGSGNTIYF TGTGCCAGCAGTTTATCGCCAGGGGGTTCTGGAAACACCATATATTTT
TRBD1 TRBJ1-5 NA TRBV7-2 CASSYSQGNQPQHF TGTGCCAGCAGCTACTCACAGGGGAATCAGCCCCAGCATTTT
TRBD1 TRBJ1-1 NA TRBV29-1 CSVHYRGGTEAFF TGCAGCGTTCATTACAGGGGTGGGACTGAAGCTTTCTTT
NA TRBJ1-5 NA TRBV27 CASSLFPGSHQPQHF TGTGCCAGCAGTTTATTCCCAGGTTCTCATCAGCCCCAGCATTTT
TRBD1 TRBJ2-3 NA TRBV2 CASSPDRGSTDTQYF TGTGCCAGCAGTCCGGACAGGGGAAGCACAGATACGCAGTATTTT
TRBD1 TRBJ2-7 NA TRBV6-1 CASLLGQGTYEQYF TGTGCCAGCCTTTTGGGACAGGGGACGTACGAGCAGTACTTC
TRBD2 TRBJ2-5 NA TRBV18 CASSRTSSRTQYF TGTGCCAGCTCGAGGACTAGTTCCAGGACCCAGTACTTC
TRBD1 TRBJ2-1 NA TRBV10-1 CASSPGTVDNEQFF TGCGCCAGCAGCCCCGGGACAGTGGACAATGAGCAGTTCTTC
TRBD1 TRBJ2-7 NA TRBV5-1 CASSSGTGDYEQYF TGCGCCAGCAGTTCCGGGACAGGGGACTACGAGCAGTACTTC
NA TRBJ2-1 once TRBV5-4 CASSVGVGGAVDEQFF TGTGCCAGCAGCGTGGGGGTGGGGGGGGCCGTGGATGAGCAGTTCTTC
TRBD1 TRBJ1-2 NA TRBV11-2 CASSSLRDRGLEGYTF TGTGCCAGCAGCTCTCTGAGGGACAGGGGGCTAGAAGGCTACACCTTC
NA TRBJ1-1 NA TRBV28 CASRLGTRTEAFF TGTGCCAGCAGGCTTGGGACAAGGACTGAAGCTTTCTTT
NA TRBJ2-7 once TRBV4-1 CASSQKDRLEQYF TGCGCCAGCAGCCAAAAAGACAGGCTCGAGCAGTACTTC
NA TRBJ2-3 NA TRBV4-3 CASSQDTPFASEGLSTDTQYF TGCGCCAGCAGCCAAGATACCCCGTTTGCGTCGGAGGGCCTTTCCACAGATACGCAGTATTTT
TRBD1 TRBJ2-7 NA TRBV11-2 CASTHRGSLDEQYF TGTGCCAGCACTCACAGGGGGTCTCTGGACGAGCAGTACTTC
NA TRBJ2-5 NA TRBV6-1 CASSEDSYQETQYF TGTGCCAGCAGTGAAGACAGCTACCAAGAGACCCAGTACTTC
NA TRBJ1-4 once TRBV30 CAWGIRGTNEKLFF TGTGCCTGGGGGATTCGAGGGACTAATGAAAAACTGTTTTTT
NA TRBJ2-3 NA TRBV15 CATSRDPPDTQYF TGTGCCACCAGCAGAGATCCTCCAGATACGCAGTATTTT
NA TRBJ1-2 NA TRBV28 CASSPSLVGGRGYTF TGTGCCAGCAGCCCTAGTTTAGTTGGAGGTCGGGGCTACACCTTC
NA TRBJ2-7 NA TRBV4-1 CASSQARAYEQYF TGCGCCAGCAGCCAAGCCAGGGCTTACGAGCAGTACTTC
TRBD2 TRBJ2-3 NA TRBV5-1 CASRPERGWGDTQYF TGCGCCAGCCGTCCCGAGCGGGGATGGGGGGATACGCAGTATTTT
TRBD1 TRBJ2-2 NA TRBV7-9 CASSSSRDRGLGTGELFF TGTGCCAGCAGCTCAAGCCGGGACAGGGGTTTAGGGACCGGGGAGCTGTTTTTT
NA TRBJ1-1 NA TRBV2 CASTPVGANTEAFF TGTGCCAGCACCCCGGTGGGGGCGAACACTGAAGCTTTCTTT
NA TRBJ2-7 NA TRBV4-1 CASSLGRADEQYF TGCGCCAGCAGCCTGGGCAGGGCCGACGAGCAGTACTTC
NA TRBJ2-5 once TRBV5-1 CASSPDTNQETQYF TGCGCCAGCAGCCCCGACACCAACCAAGAGACCCAGTACTTC
NA TRBJ2-2 NA TRBV28 CASSQYIDSSGELFF TGTGCCAGCAGCCAATATATAGACAGTTCTGGGGAGCTGTTTTTT
NA TRBJ2-7 NA TRBV6-5 CASRVSLYEQYF TGTGCCAGCAGGGTAAGCCTCTACGAGCAGTACTTC
TRBD1 TRBJ2-3 NA TRBV15 CATSRGGDRGTDTQYF TGTGCCACCAGCAGAGGAGGGGACAGGGGCACAGATACGCAGTATTTT
NA TRBJ2-5 NA TRBV10-3 CAIAGGDKTVEETQYF TGTGCCATCGCGGGTGGAGACAAGACGGTTGAAGAGACCCAGTACTTC